The 12 T cell receptor beta chains below were found in one sample sequenced in a study of T-cell memory formation after mild COVID-19. TCRdb recomputed calls from the 5' RACE reads with MiXCR, one row per CDR3 protein. The repertoire holds approximately 150,000 distinct CDR3 sequences, with more than 14% as singletons. Sample: PBMCs or a T cell subset sorted from them (not recorded which). Receptors originate from an adult woman who had mild COVID-19 (a few samples of this study predate the infection). Cell type and time point are not known.

The chain recombines TRBV10-3 with TRBJ1-5; tentatively, D is TRBD1 (6 bases). This CDR3 is built from 16 residues. Germline V gene data show CDR1 as ENHRY and CDR2 as SYGVKD. The V gene lost 2 bases and the J gene lost 4 bases, with 15 bases spanning the gap. CDR3 sequence (DNA): TGTGCCATCAGTGAGGGAATACAGGGTTATAATCAGCCCCAGCATTTT. The encoded protein is CAISEGIQGYNQPQHF.

This clonotype occurred a few times. This chain uses TRBV6-1 with TRBJ2-5, with D possibly being TRBD1 or TRBD2 (5 bases each). CDR3 size: 15 residues. Per the germline V gene, CDR1 is MNHNS and CDR2 is SASEGT. Between the trimmed V and J ends, which lost 1 base and 3 bases, there was a span of 12 bases. The CDR3 DNA reads as TGTGCCAGCAGTGAAGTGGGGGTGGCGAAAGAGACCCAGTACTTC. Translating gives CASSEVGVAKETQYF.

The V call is TRBV11-1, the J call TRBJ2-1, with TRBD2 matching over 9 bases. The germline V gene has CDR1 SGHAT and CDR2 FQDESV (reference sequence). There are 16 residues in the CDR3. After removal of 2 bases from V and 5 bases from J, the junction contained 7 bases not matched to a gene. The chain's CDR3 is CASSLPPGLANNEQFF. The CDR3 DNA is TGTGCCAGCAGCTTACCACCGGGACTAGCAAACAATGAGCAGTTCTTC.

V gene TRBV6-6 combines with J gene TRBJ1-1; the D gene is possibly TRBD1 (5 bases). Germline V lookup: CDR1 MNHNY, CDR2 SVGAGI (reference sequence). V gave up 5 bases and J gave up 4 bases, with 14 bases separating them. This CDR3 is 14 amino acids long. CDR3 residues: CASSLGEKGTEAFF. The CDR3 DNA is TGTGCCAGCAGTCTAGGGGAGAAGGGCACTGAAGCTTTCTTT.

The chain links TRBV27 to TRBJ2-7; the D is unclear. V was pared by 5 bases and J by 2 bases, with 13 bases between. Looked up from germline, CDR1 is MNHEY and CDR2 is SMNVEV (reference sequence). The CDR3 covers 14 residues. In DNA, the CDR3 is TGTGCCAGCAGTCGGATTGGTGGCACCTACGAGCAGTACTTC. The encoded protein is CASSRIGGTYEQYF.

Only a few counts were recorded for this clonotype. The V call is TRBV5-1, the J call TRBJ1-1; no clear D. Germline V CDR1 and CDR2: SGHRS, YFSETQ. This CDR3 is 14 amino acids long. V lost 1 base, J lost 6 bases, and 13 bases lay in between. The CDR3 is CASSLLTDHSEAFF. DNA of the CDR3: TGCGCCAGCAGCTTGTTGACGGATCACTCTGAAGCTTTCTTT.

V and J are TRBV7-3 and TRBJ1-5; no reliable D call. The CDR3 length is 14 residues. The germline V and J ends were trimmed by 2 bases and 0 bases, with 5 bases remaining between them. The V gene's germline CDR1 is SGHTA and CDR2 FQGTGA. The CDR3 here is CASSLSYSNQPQHF. The CDR3 nucleotides are TGTGCCAGCAGCTTATCATATAGCAATCAGCCCCAGCATTTT.

This clonotype was picked up many times. J is TRBJ2-1 and V is TRBV27, with TRBD2 matching over 11 bases. Germline lookup yields CDR1 MNHEY and CDR2 SMNVEV (reference sequence). CDR3 length equals 15 residues. With 0 bases clipped from V and 15 bases from J, the junction kept 10 bases outside the gene matches. CDR3 coding DNA: TGTGCCAGCAGTTTATCGTTGCTAGCGGGAGGCCTACGGTTCTTC. Its translation is CASSLSLLAGGLRFF.

As for this clonotype: An end of the junction does not agree with germline; a read error may underlie this. The J gene is TRBJ1-6, the V gene TRBV9; D remains ambiguous. The CDR3 consists of 13 residues. Germline CDR1 and CDR2: SGDLS and YYNGEE. The CDR3 DNA is TGTGCCAGCAGCGCCGACGGGGATTCACCCCTCAACTTT. Amino acids: CASSADGDSPLNF.

In its sample, this clonotype was seen a few times. The rearrangement links TRBV7-9 to TRBJ1-4, with a possible D match to TRBD1 (5 bases). Trimming removed 4 bases at V and 10 bases at J, with 16 bases between. The CDR3 spans 14 residues. Germline loops: CDR1 SEHNR, CDR2 FQNEAQ (reference sequence). The CDR3, as DNA: TGTGCCAGCAGCTCTCAGGGCCATGATGGAAAACTGTTTTTT. Translating it yields CASSSQGHDGKLFF.

This chain uses TRBV20-1 with TRBJ1-1; D is ambiguous. V lost 0 bases and J lost 3, with 17 bases in between. The germline CDR1 and CDR2 sequences are DFQATT and SNEGSKA (reference sequence). The CDR3 contains 16 residues. DNA for the CDR3: TGCAGTGCTAGAGATATGGACTCCGGGATCCACACTGAAGCTTTCTTT. Its translation: CSARDMDSGIHTEAFF.

The chain combines TRBV30 with TRBJ1-1; D remains ambiguous. Per the germline V gene, CDR1 is GTSNPN and CDR2 is SVGIG (reference sequence). V lost 4 bases, J lost 6 bases, and 9 bases lay in between. This CDR3 spans 11 amino acids. DNA for the CDR3: TGTGCCTGGACAGATTGGGCTGAAGCTTTCTTT. This gives the protein CAWTDWAEAFF.